These 18 T cell receptor beta chains share one sample of origin, sequenced in a study of cytomegalovirus exposure and HLA in healthy donors. The PCR ran on 60 Vbeta and 13 Jbeta primers. Libraries were prepared by immunoSEQ multiplex PCR; TCRdb keeps only in-frame clonotypes and omits some of them. This table has 50,000 to 80,000 clones, around 74% appearing once. The sequencing input was PBMCs. The source of these receptors is a male donor in good health and CMV-seropositive.

The rearrangement uses TRBV7-2 and TRBJ1-1; D is perhaps TRBD1 (5 bases). Germline values: CDR1 SGHTA, CDR2 FQGNSA. This CDR3 spans 16 amino acids. V lost 6 bases to trimming and J lost 2 bases, with 19 bases between them. The CDR3 protein is CASSHGTGGGNTEAFF. CDR3 in DNA: TGTGCCAGCAGTCACGGGACGGGGGGTGGAAACACTGAAGCTTTCTTT.

The CDR3 sequence is CASSIIRRGGEKLFF. The CDR3 DNA is TGTGCCAGTAGTATAATCAGAAGGGGAGGTGAAAAACTGTTTTTT. This chain connects TRBV19 to TRBJ1-4; D is possibly TRBD1 (5 bases). Germline CDR1 is LNHDA and CDR2 is SQIVND (reference sequence). V gave up 2 bases and J gave up 7 bases, with 14 bases separating them. The CDR3 spans 15 residues.

The chain carries TRBV9 and TRBJ2-7, with a tentative D call TRBD1 (6 bases). V was cut by 0 bases and J by 1 base, with 11 bases left in between. The CDR3 length is 15 residues. Germline V gene lookup returns CDR1 SGDLS and CDR2 YYNGEE. CDR3 region: CASSVGDKGSYEQYF. CDR3 DNA sequence: TGTGCCAGCAGCGTAGGGGACAAGGGTTCCTACGAGCAGTACTTC.

The rearrangement links TRBV11-2 to TRBJ2-1, with 9 bases lining up with TRBD1. After removal of 5 bases from V and 12 bases from J, the junction contained 14 bases not matched to a gene. Per the germline V gene, CDR1 is SGHAT and CDR2 is FQNNGV. The CDR3 totals 15 residues. The CDR3 spells CASSQSGQGWIGQFF. CDR3 coding DNA: TGTGCCAGCAGCCAGTCGGGACAGGGTTGGATCGGGCAGTTCTTC.

Here the CDR3 DNA reads TGTGCCAGCAGCTTGGGCCAGAACACTGAAGCTTTCTTT. Amino acid sequence: CASSLGQNTEAFF. The V and J genes are TRBV7-9 and TRBJ1-1, with D uncertain. The V end lost 3 bases, the J end lost 1 base, and 6 bases lay between the germline ends. There are 13 residues in the CDR3. The germline gives CDR1 SEHNR, CDR2 FQNEAQ (reference sequence).

The V and J genes are TRBV2 and TRBJ2-5, with D possibly matching TRBD2 (6 bases). Deletions cut 7 bases from V and 2 bases from J, with 14 bases between. Germline lookup yields CDR1 SNHLY and CDR2 FYNNEI. This CDR3 contains 14 residues. In DNA form, the CDR3 reads TGTGCCAGCAACACGAATGGGGGGCAAGAGACCCAGTACTTC. Translated, it gives CASNTNGGQETQYF.

This clone has more than one count but fewer than ten. The V call is TRBV5-1, the J call TRBJ1-1; 7 bases fit TRBD1. The CDR3 runs to 15 residues. Germline V CDR1 and CDR2: SGHRS, YFSETQ. V lost 0 bases to trimming and J lost 9 bases; unmatched junction nucleotides: 11. The CDR3 protein is CASSLGDSGVGKAFF. The CDR3 coding sequence is TGCGCCAGCAGCTTGGGGGACAGTGGCGTTGGGAAAGCTTTCTTT.

This clone has a single count. V is TRBV11-2 and J is TRBJ1-3, with D tentatively TRBD1 (5 bases). Germline lookup yields CDR1 SGHAT and CDR2 FQNNGV. V was clipped by 4 bases and J by 7 bases, with 17 bases between them. The CDR3 is made up of 15 amino acids. The chain's CDR3 is CASSSLQDMGNTIYF. For the CDR3, the DNA is TGTGCCAGCAGCTCCCTGCAGGACATGGGTAACACCATATATTTT.

The CDR3 DNA reads TGTGCCAGCAGCCTCTCAATAGGGGCATACAATGAGCAGTTCTTC. The encoded protein is CASSLSIGAYNEQFF. The chain carries TRBV7-9 and TRBJ2-1, with a possible D match to TRBD1 (5 bases). The CDR3 totals 15 residues. V was shortened by 5 bases and J by 4 bases, with 15 bases between the two germline ends. Germline values: CDR1 SEHNR, CDR2 FQNEAQ (reference sequence).

This clone is a singleton in its sample. This sequence joins TRBV2 and TRBJ1-5; D uncertain. The CDR3 runs to 14 residues. V shed 3 bases and J shed 7 bases, with 13 bases lying between them. CDR1 and CDR2 (germline): SNHLY, FYNNEI. CDR3 bases: TGTGCCAGCAGTGAGATGGGAGAAAGGCAGCCCCAGCATTTT. This encodes CASSEMGERQPQHF.

The chain is built from TRBV15 and TRBJ1-2, with 7 nucleotides matching TRBD1. Germline values: CDR1 LNHNV, CDR2 YYDKDF (reference sequence). The length of the CDR3 is 14 residues. V was clipped by 5 bases and J by 6 bases; unmatched bases: 9. CDR3 amino acids: CATSVGDRVNGYTF. DNA for the CDR3: TGTGCCACCAGCGTAGGCGACAGGGTGAATGGCTACACCTTC.

This clone was seen just once. The chain couples TRBV4-2 to TRBJ1-2, with D possibly TRBD1 on 5 matching bases. This CDR3 spans 19 amino acids. CDR1 is LGHNA and CDR2 is YNFKEQ in the germline V gene. V was cut by 3 bases and J by 4 bases, with 27 bases left in between. CDR3 sequence reads: CASSHLSLGKGWPPYGYTF. The CDR3 DNA reads as TGTGCCAGCAGCCACCTCAGTCTTGGGAAGGGGTGGCCCCCCTATGGCTACACCTTC.

The V and J genes are TRBV5-1 and TRBJ2-5; unclear D gene. The CDR3 runs to 14 residues. Looked up from germline, CDR1 is SGHRS and CDR2 is YFSETQ. Trimming removed 6 bases from V and 5 bases from J, with 17 bases in between. The CDR3 is CASTGLLYGETQYF. In DNA form, the CDR3 reads TGCGCCAGCACCGGTCTTCTTTACGGGGAGACCCAGTACTTC.

This clone was recorded a few times. The genes are TRBV4-3 and TRBJ1-4, with 10 nucleotides matching TRBD1. The J segment lost 8 bases and the V segment lost 0 bases, leaving 18 bases of the junction unmatched. CDR1 and CDR2 (germline): LGHNA, YSLEER. The CDR3 sequence is 20 residues long. DNA of the CDR3: TGCGCCAGCAGCCAAGATAGGGGACAGGGGACTATAGTGCGGTGGGAAAAACTGTTTTTT. It encodes CASSQDRGQGTIVRWEKLFF.

The chain links TRBV4-3 to TRBJ2-1; weak D call: TRBD2 (7 bases). Germline V gene sequence: CDR1 LGHNA, CDR2 YSLEER. The V end was cut by 1 base, the J end by 10 bases, with 20 bases between. The CDR3 contains 16 residues. This CDR3 is CASSQVLGLGGGEQFF. The CDR3 bases are TGCGCCAGCAGCCAAGTTCTAGGTTTAGGGGGAGGGGAGCAGTTCTTC.

This chain joins TRBV11-3 and TRBJ2-1; D is unclear. This CDR3 comprises 15 residues. With 5 bases removed from V and 2 bases from J, the gap between germline ends came to 13 bases. Germline values: CDR1 SGHNT, CDR2 YENEEA. The chain's CDR3 is CASSPPTETYNEQFF. The DNA of the CDR3 is TGTGCCAGCAGCCCCCCTACTGAGACCTACAATGAGCAGTTCTTC.

V is TRBV4-1 and J is TRBJ1-1; no firm D call. With 3 bases removed from V and 3 bases from J, the gap between germline ends came to 11 bases. The CDR3 is 14 amino acids. CDR1 MGHRA and CDR2 YSYEKL come from the germline V gene. The CDR3 DNA follows: TGCGCCAGCAGCCATGCCGGCGGAGACACTGAAGCTTTCTTT. Protein sequence: CASSHAGGDTEAFF.

This clone was counted between two and nine times. The V gene is TRBV28, the J gene TRBJ1-2; a possible D gene is TRBD1 (6 bases). The ends were cut back, 3 bases at V and 2 bases at J, with 10 bases in the middle. Germline V gene data show CDR1 as MDHEN and CDR2 as SYDVKM. This CDR3 is built from 14 residues. The chain's CDR3 is CASSFRTANYGYTF. The CDR3 DNA follows: TGTGCCAGCAGTTTTCGGACAGCGAACTATGGCTACACCTTC.